These T cell receptor beta chains were read from a single sample in a study of control samples from healthy donors and cancer patients. Profiled with immunoSEQ multiplex PCR; TCRdb holds only in-frame clones, not every one. The table records about 150,000 clones, 90% to 95% of them present only once. Input material: blood. Every receptor here comes from a man aged 35 to 55 in good health. The CDR3 runs from the conserved cysteine through the conserved F or W. The D gene is left open where the match is weak. Clone size is not always given. Where it is, it says once, few, many or a class for expanded clones.

cdr3_nt cdr3_aa d_call cdr3_length v_call clone_size j_call
TGTGCCAGCAGCGACAAGAAGGGGGCGGATGAGCAGTACTTC CASSDKKGADEQYF TRBD1 14 TRBV6-9 - TRBJ2-7
TGCGCCAGCAGCCAAGATCGGCCCCGGGGCAGGCCTAATGAAAAACTGTTTTTT CASSQDRPRGRPNEKLFF - 18 TRBV4-3 - TRBJ1-4
TGTGCCAGCAGTGAAAATGGGGGAGCTAATGAAAAACTGTTTTTT CASSENGGANEKLFF - 15 TRBV2 - TRBJ1-4
TGTGCCAGCAGCTTAGAGGGACAGGCGTCCTACGAGCAGTACTTC CASSLEGQASYEQYF TRBD1 15 TRBV7-9 once TRBJ2-7
TGCGCCACGAGCCCCAGCGGGGGCAACTACAATGAGCAGTTCTTC CATSPSGGNYNEQFF TRBD2 15 TRBV5-1 - TRBJ2-1
TGTGCCAGTAGTACATCGACAGGGGCTAACTATGGCTACACCTTC CASSTSTGANYGYTF TRBD1 15 TRBV19 - TRBJ1-2
TGTGCCAGCAGCCCCGGGACAAACCTTAATGCCATCTCTGGAAACACCATATATTTT CASSPGTNLNAISGNTIYF - 19 TRBV3-1/TRBV3-2 - TRBJ1-3
TGTGCCAGCAGTTTTAGGGAATCCTACGAGCAGTACTTC CASSFRESYEQYF - 13 TRBV12-3/TRBV12-4 - TRBJ2-7
TGCGCCAGCAGTGACCGGCAGGGATCCTACGAGCAGTACTTC CASSDRQGSYEQYF - 14 TRBV10-1 - TRBJ2-7
TGTGCCACCAGCACCGGGACAGGCTACAATGAGCAGTTCTTC CATSTGTGYNEQFF TRBD1 14 TRBV15 - TRBJ2-1
TGTGCCAGCAGCTTAGCGCCTCAGAATGAGCAGTTCTTC CASSLAPQNEQFF - 13 TRBV7-9 - TRBJ2-1
TGTGCCAGCAGCCAAGGCCGCGGTGAAGCTTTCTTT CASSQGRGEAFF - 12 TRBV3-1/TRBV3-2 - TRBJ1-1
TGTGCCAGCAGTTCGGGGGGTGCGGGGTCGTACTCACCCCTCCACTTT CASSSGGAGSYSPLHF - 16 TRBV28 - TRBJ1-6
TGTGCCTGGAGTTCTACAGGTAACACTGAAGCTTTCTTT CAWSSTGNTEAFF - 13 TRBV30 - TRBJ1-1
TGTGCCAGCAGCTTAGCAGGGATATCTGGAAACACCATATATTTT CASSLAGISGNTIYF - 15 TRBV7-9 - TRBJ1-3
TGTGCCAGCAGCGTAAGTGGGACATCCGACCCGTGGAGGCTGTTTTTT CASSVSGTSDPWRLFF - 16 TRBV9 - TRBJ1-4
TGCGCCAGCAGTCAATCTTCTAGAGTGAGTGAGCAGTTCTTC CASSQSSRVSEQFF - 14 TRBV23-1 - TRBJ2-1
TGTGCCAGCAGCCCTCCCCTTGGGGGGGCCCCCGGGGAGCTGTTTTTT CASSPPLGGAPGELFF - 16 TRBV3-1/TRBV3-2 - TRBJ2-2
TGCGCCAGCAGCTTCGAAGCTGGACAGCTGAACACTGAAGCTTTCTTT CASSFEAGQLNTEAFF - 16 TRBV5-1 - TRBJ1-1
TGTGCCAGTAGTATAGGGCCCGTGAGCTCCTACGAGCAGTACTTC CASSIGPVSSYEQYF - 15 TRBV19 once TRBJ2-7
TGTGCCGGAACGGGACAGAACTATGGCTACACCTTC CAGTGQNYGYTF TRBD1 12 TRBV7-9 once TRBJ1-2
TGTGCCGGCAGGCCGACAGGGGGCGGGTATCGCGGCTACACCTTC CAGRPTGGGYRGYTF TRBD1 15 TRBV28 once TRBJ1-2
TGTGCCAGCAGCCGCCCCGGCGGGCAGGGAAGGAACACTGAAGCTTTCTTT CASSRPGGQGRNTEAFF - 17 TRBV7-9 - TRBJ1-1
TGTGCCAGCAGCTCAACCCAGGGAAACTATGGCTACACCTTC CASSSTQGNYGYTF - 14 TRBV7-9 - TRBJ1-2
TGTGTCAGTAGTCCCGCGGGGGGCCTGGACGCTTTCTTT CVSSPAGGLDAFF - 13 TRBV19 - TRBJ1-1
TGTGCCAGCAGCTCCCAAGGGACGTTCGAAAATGAGCAGTTCTTC CASSSQGTFENEQFF - 15 TRBV7-3 - TRBJ2-1
TGTGCCAGCTCCCTGACCACCCTTGTGGAGACCCAGTACTTC CASSLTTLVETQYF - 14 TRBV18 - TRBJ2-5
TGTGCCAGCAGCCCCAATCGACAGGAGATGGGTCAGCCCCAGCATTTT CASSPNRQEMGQPQHF - 16 TRBV7-4 - TRBJ1-5
TGTGCCAGCAGCCGTACAGGGTACGAGCAGTACTTC CASSRTGYEQYF - 12 TRBV5-8 once TRBJ2-7
TGTGCCAGCAGCTTGCCCTACGGAGAAGCTTTCTTT CASSLPYGEAFF - 12 TRBV7-9 once TRBJ1-1
TGCAGCGTTGGGGGGGCAGGGGCAATGAACACTGAAGCTTTCTTT CSVGGAGAMNTEAFF - 15 TRBV29-1 - TRBJ1-1
TGCAGCGTCGCGGGAGACTACGAGCAGTACTTC CSVAGDYEQYF TRBD2 11 TRBV29-1 - TRBJ2-7
TGTGCCTGGGCACCCTACCGGGCGACCGGGGAGCTGTTTTTT CAWAPYRATGELFF - 14 TRBV30 - TRBJ2-2
TGTGCCAGCAGTGATGGGGCGCTAGCCAAAAACATTCAGTACTTC CASSDGALAKNIQYF - 15 TRBV6-1 - TRBJ2-4
TGTGCCAGCAGCCTAGTGTCAGTCGGGGAGCTGTTTTTT CASSLVSVGELFF - 13 TRBV7-9 - TRBJ2-2
TGTGCCAGCAGCTTTGGAGGGTCGGCCGAGCAGTACTTC CASSFGGSAEQYF - 13 TRBV7-9 once TRBJ2-7
TGTGCCAGCAGCCAAGGGGGGACAGGGGGTGAAAAACTGTTTTTT CASSQGGTGGEKLFF TRBD1 15 TRBV14 - TRBJ1-4
TGTGCCAGCAGTTACTCGACAGGGATCTACAATGAGCAGTTCTTC CASSYSTGIYNEQFF TRBD1 15 TRBV6-5 - TRBJ2-1
TGTGCCAGTAGTGTAACCGGGACGATTGAGAACATTCAGTACTTC CASSVTGTIENIQYF - 15 TRBV19 - TRBJ2-4
TGTGCCAGCAGGCAAGGGGGACTAATGAACACTGAAGCTTTCTTT CASRQGGLMNTEAFF - 15 TRBV6-6 - TRBJ1-1
TGCGCCAGCAGCTTGTCCAGTTACAATGAGCAGTTCTTC CASSLSSYNEQFF - 13 TRBV5-1 - TRBJ2-1
TGTGCCAGCAGCGTAGTGGACAGAGCGAACACTGAAGCTTTCTTT CASSVVDRANTEAFF - 15 TRBV9 - TRBJ1-1
TGTGCCAGCAGTTACTCTTGGGCAACTAATGAAAAACTGTTTTTT CASSYSWATNEKLFF - 15 TRBV6-6 - TRBJ1-4
TGTGCCAGCAGCGCGACAGGACGGTTCCCAGATACGCAGTATTTT CASSATGRFPDTQYF - 15 TRBV9 medium-sized TRBJ2-3
TGTGCCATCCAGCACAGGGTTGATTCACCCCTCCACTTT CAIQHRVDSPLHF - 13 TRBV10-3 - TRBJ1-6
TGTGCCAGCAGCCACGCCACAGGGTTGAACGAGCAGTACTTC CASSHATGLNEQYF - 14 TRBV5-4 once TRBJ2-7
TGTGCCAGCAGTTTACAACAGGGATCCCGCACCGGGGAGCTGTTTTTT CASSLQQGSRTGELFF - 16 TRBV27 once TRBJ2-2
TGTGCCAGCAGCCAAGATCCGGAAAGCACAGATACGCAGTATTTT CASSQDPESTDTQYF - 15 TRBV14 - TRBJ2-3
TGTGCCAGTATGGCCCCCGCAGGGGGGAGAAACACCATATATTTT CASMAPAGGRNTIYF TRBD1 15 TRBV19 - TRBJ1-3
TGCAGCGTTGAAGCAAGTGCGGGCGGGGAGCTGTTTTTT CSVEASAGGELFF - 13 TRBV29-1 few TRBJ2-2
TGTGCCAGCAGCGTCCCTCGGGGCGGGGGGGCCGCAGATACGCAGTATTTT CASSVPRGGGAADTQYF TRBD2 17 TRBV9 - TRBJ2-3
TGTGCCAGCAGCTCCTACCTCGGACTGGGAAAGGCCCAGTACTTC CASSSYLGLGKAQYF - 15 TRBV5-8 - TRBJ2-5
TGCGCCAGCAGCTTAGGAGCGAACACCGGGGAGCTGTTTTTT CASSLGANTGELFF - 14 TRBV5-1 - TRBJ2-2
TGTGCCAGCAGGGATATCTTGGGACGCACTGAAGCTTTCTTT CASRDILGRTEAFF - 14 TRBV2 - TRBJ1-1
TGTGCCAGCAGCAATTTGACAGGGGCGAGCAATCAGCCCCAGCATTTT CASSNLTGASNQPQHF - 16 TRBV21-1 - TRBJ1-5
TGTGCCAGCAGTGAAGGAGGCAGGGCCTACGAGCAGTACTTC CASSEGGRAYEQYF - 14 TRBV6-1 - TRBJ2-7
TGCGCCAGCAGCCTTGGATTGAACGAGGCTAATTCACCCCTCCACTTT CASSLGLNEANSPLHF - 16 TRBV4-1 - TRBJ1-6
TGCGCCAGCAGCCAAGATGGCCGGGATTCACCCCTCCACTTT CASSQDGRDSPLHF - 14 TRBV4-3 - TRBJ1-6
TGTGCCAGCAGCCTGGACAGGGGCAACACTGAAGCTTTCTTT CASSLDRGNTEAFF TRBD1 14 TRBV5-4 - TRBJ1-1